The 26 T cell receptor beta chains given below trace back to one sample, sequenced in a study of blood T cell repertoires in COVID-19. Method: immunoSEQ multiplex PCR; TCRdb's copy keeps in-frame clones and lacks some. This table has approximately 150,000 clones, about four fifths appearing once. What was sequenced was peripheral blood. All receptors derive from an elderly woman with acute or convalescent COVID-19.

CDR3 protein: CASREGPRTTDTQYF. The CDR3 region has the DNA TGTGCCAGCAGAGAGGGCCCCCGCACCACAGATACGCAGTATTTT. V gene TRBV6-4 combines with J gene TRBJ2-3; perhaps TRBD2 as D (5 bases). The ends were cut back, 6 bases at V and 2 bases at J, with 15 bases in the middle. The CDR3 sequence is 15 residues long. Germline lookup yields CDR1 MRHNA and CDR2 SNTAGT.

The chain carries TRBV25-1 and TRBJ1-2, with D possibly TRBD1 on 6 matching bases. Germline assignment: CDR1 MGHDK and CDR2 SYGVNS. V was shortened by 3 bases and J by 4 bases, with 18 bases between the two germline ends. There are 16 residues in the CDR3. CDR3 bases: TGTGCCAGCAGTGACCCCCGAGTGGGGGCAACCTATGGCTACACCTTC. This sequence encodes CASSDPRVGATYGYTF.

The chain is built from TRBV19 and TRBJ2-1; perhaps TRBD2 as D (5 bases). The CDR3 has 12 amino acids. The V and J ends lost 9 bases and 9 bases respectively, with 15 bases between them. Germline assignment: CDR1 LNHDA and CDR2 SQIVND (reference sequence). Here the CDR3 reads CASRGRDPEQFF. CDR3 nucleotide sequence: TGTGCCAGCCGAGGTCGGGATCCTGAGCAGTTCTTC.

The chain recombines TRBV5-5 with TRBJ1-1; the D is unclear. Germline CDR1 is SGHKS and CDR2 is YYEKEE (reference sequence). This CDR3 comprises 14 residues. Trimming removed 0 bases at V and 1 base at J, with 7 bases between. The CDR3, as DNA: TGTGCCAGCAGCTTGGATGCAGGGAACACTGAAGCTTTCTTT. As protein: CASSLDAGNTEAFF.

The rearrangement uses TRBV30 and TRBJ2-4; 8 bases align to TRBD2. This CDR3 is 17 amino acids long. V was pared by 1 base and J by 2 bases, with 10 bases of the junction left unmatched. The germline gives CDR1 GTSNPN, CDR2 SVGIG (reference sequence). CDR3 bases: TGTGCCTGGAGTGCTGATATAGCGGGACCCACCAAAAACATTCAGTACTTC. This translates into CAWSADIAGPTKNIQYF.

The chain recombines TRBV7-9 with TRBJ2-4; TRBD2 matches 12 bases. Germline CDR1 reads SEHNR; CDR2 reads FQNEAQ (reference sequence). V shed 8 bases, J shed 7 bases, and the junction held 15 bases outside the gene matches. This CDR3 is built from 17 residues. The CDR3 spells CASATPAASGGGNIQYF. The CDR3 DNA follows: TGTGCCAGCGCTACCCCGGCCGCTAGCGGGGGGGGCAACATTCAGTACTTC.

The J gene is TRBJ1-2, the V gene TRBV29-1, with 8 nucleotides matching TRBD1. Unmatched junction bases numbered 9, after V lost 4 bases and J lost 8 bases. The CDR3 runs to 13 residues. Germline V gene lookup returns CDR1 SQVTM and CDR2 ANQGSEA. The CDR3: CSVGTGTSGGYTF. CDR3 DNA sequence: TGCAGCGTTGGGACAGGGACCTCAGGAGGCTACACCTTC.

In this sample, this clone turned up once. The chain combines TRBV4-2 with TRBJ1-4, with a possible D match to TRBD1 (6 bases). CDR3 length equals 17 residues. Trimming left V 3 bases short and J 2 bases short, with 16 bases between. CDR1 and CDR2 (germline): LGHNA, YNFKEQ. The CDR3 nucleotides are TGTGCCAGCAGCCATGGACAGCTAGTAGCTACTAATGAAAAACTGTTTTTT. Translation gives CASSHGQLVATNEKLFF.

The chain is built from TRBV5-4 and TRBJ2-7; 9 bases are a match to TRBD2. V was clipped by 3 bases and J by 6 bases; unmatched bases: 1. Per the germline V gene, CDR1 is SGHNT and CDR2 is YYREEE (reference sequence). The CDR3 is 12 amino acids. CDR3 loop: CASSSGLAEQYF. CDR3 coding DNA: TGTGCCAGCAGCTCGGGACTAGCCGAGCAGTACTTC.

The chain combines TRBV6-2 or TRBV6-3 with TRBJ2-3; TRBD2 matches 11 bases. J gave up 2 bases and V 6 bases, and 7 bases lay outside the gene matches. From germline, CDR1 is MNHEY and CDR2 SVGEGT. This CDR3 has 16 amino acids. CDR3 nucleotides: TGTGCCAGCAGCCCCCGACTAGCGGGGACCACAGATACGCAGTATTTT. Its protein product is CASSPRLAGTTDTQYF.

The rearrangement uses TRBV5-1 and TRBJ2-7, with a possible D match to TRBD2 (6 bases). Trimming took off 0 bases at V and 3 bases at J, with 10 bases between the two ends. The CDR3 has 14 residues. Germline-derived CDR1 and CDR2 are SGHRS and YFSETQ. The CDR3 protein is CASSLGGAIYEQYF. CDR3 nucleotides: TGCGCCAGCAGCTTGGGCGGGGCCATCTACGAGCAGTACTTC.

The chain uses TRBV28 and TRBJ2-5; perhaps TRBD2 as D (5 bases). V was clipped by 10 bases and J by 4 bases, with 19 bases between them. Germline-derived CDR1 and CDR2 are MDHEN and SYDVKM. There are 14 residues in the CDR3. CDR3 amino acids: CATHIGGSSETQYF. The CDR3 coding sequence is TGTGCCACTCACATCGGAGGCAGTTCAGAGACCCAGTACTTC.

The chain employs TRBV5-4 and TRBJ2-7; tentatively, D is TRBD1 (6 bases). The length of the CDR3 is 16 residues. In germline, CDR1 is SGHNT, CDR2 YYREEE (reference sequence). Trimming pared 3 bases from V and 3 bases from J, leaving 19 bases between. The CDR3 region has the DNA TGTGCCAGCAGCTCCGCTGGGGGCATGCCAAACTACGAGCAGTACTTC. As protein: CASSSAGGMPNYEQYF.

This clone was counted only a few times. V gene TRBV21-1 combines with J gene TRBJ2-7; the table names TRBD1, a call not compared with the DNA. TRBV21-1 is a pseudogene segment. This CDR3 is 14 amino acids long. The CDR3: CASSSRHLSNEQYF. CDR3 bases: TGTGCCAGCAGCAGCCGACACCTGTCCAACGAGCAGTACTTC.

The chain carries TRBV11-2 and TRBJ2-7; maybe TRBD1 (6 bases). CDR3 length equals 14 residues. Between the trimmed V and J ends, which lost 5 bases and 3 bases, there was a span of 14 bases. CDR1 and CDR2 (germline): SGHAT, FQNNGV. In nucleotides, the CDR3 is TGTGCCAGCAGCAGGGACACGAGCGGCTACGAGCAGTACTTC. It yields the protein CASSRDTSGYEQYF.

This clone showed up just a few times. This rearrangement joins TRBV6-5 to TRBJ2-1, with unresolved D. V lost 6 bases, J lost 8 bases, and 11 bases lay in between. The V gene's germline CDR1 is MNHEY and CDR2 SVGAGI. The CDR3 contains 12 residues. For the CDR3, the DNA is TGTGCCAGCAGGAAAACAGCCGATGAGCAGTTCTTC. This codes for CASRKTADEQFF.

This clone was observed a single time. The gene calls are TRBV28 and TRBJ1-1; 12 nucleotides match TRBD1. With 5 bases clipped from V and 5 bases from J, the junction kept 9 bases outside the gene matches. Germline-derived CDR1 and CDR2 are MDHEN and SYDVKM. The CDR3 length is 16 residues. The CDR3 DNA is TGTGCCAGCAGTGGAGGGACAGGGGGCGTTGGAACTGAAGCTTTCTTT. Protein: CASSGGTGGVGTEAFF.

The chain joins TRBV28 to TRBJ2-3, with 7 bases lining up with TRBD1. The CDR3 extends over 12 amino acids. Germline CDR1 and CDR2: MDHEN and SYDVKM. The CDR3 loop is CASEQGRDTQYF. CDR3 nucleotides: TGTGCGTCAGAACAGGGGAGAGATACGCAGTATTTT.

This chain uses TRBV6-5 with TRBJ2-7; possible D gene TRBD2, 6 bases. The ends were cut back, 7 bases at V and 7 bases at J, with 20 bases in the middle. Germline V lookup: CDR1 MNHEY, CDR2 SVGAGI. The CDR3 runs 14 residues. In DNA, the CDR3 is TGTGCCAGCACCGAGGGGTATCCCGGGGGTGAGCAGTACTTC. It encodes CASTEGYPGGEQYF.

The genes are TRBV14 and TRBJ2-5; 7 bases map to TRBD1. The V gene's germline CDR1 is SGHDN and CDR2 FVKESK. V lost 4 bases to trimming and J lost 5 bases; unmatched junction nucleotides: 7. The CDR3 totals 14 residues. The DNA of the CDR3 is TGTGCCAGCAGCCCGACAGGGAATCATGAGACCCAGTACTTC. This translates into CASSPTGNHETQYF.

J is TRBJ2-2 and V is TRBV5-5; D gene unclear. The V gene lost 7 bases and the J gene lost 6 bases, with 13 bases spanning the gap. CDR3 length: 13 residues. CDR1 and CDR2 from the germline V gene are SGHKS and YYEKEE (reference sequence). CDR3 coding DNA: TGTGCCAGCGAAAGCTTGTACGCCGGGGAGCTGTTTTTT. This encodes CASESLYAGELFF.

This chain connects TRBV5-5 to TRBJ2-5, with TRBD2 identical over 12 bases. Germline CDR1 SGHKS, CDR2 YYEKEE (reference sequence). This CDR3 is built from 19 residues. After removal of 0 bases from V and 0 bases from J, the junction contained 9 bases not matched to a gene. CDR3 DNA sequence: TGTGCCAGCAGCTTGGAACTAGCGGGAGGATCGAGGTACCAAGAGACCCAGTACTTC. Its protein is CASSLELAGGSRYQETQYF.

This clone was counted between two and nine times. The chain is built from TRBV29-1 and TRBJ1-3; the D gene is possibly TRBD1 (6 bases). Germline V gives CDR1 SQVTM, CDR2 ANQGSEA. V was cut by 7 bases and J by 1 base, with 11 bases left in between. The CDR3 is made up of 13 amino acids. This chain's CDR3 is CSAMDRSGNTIYF. The CDR3 DNA reads TGCAGCGCCATGGACAGATCTGGAAACACCATATATTTT.

This sequence joins TRBV9 and TRBJ1-5, with D uncertain. Trimming removed 4 bases at V and 1 base at J, with 15 bases between. The V gene's germline CDR1 is SGDLS and CDR2 YYNGEE. The CDR3 contains 16 residues. The CDR3 is CASSPSASGSNQPQHF. As DNA, the CDR3 is TGTGCCAGCAGCCCCAGCGCCTCCGGGAGCAATCAGCCCCAGCATTTT. Looking up the rest from reference TRBV9 and TRBJ1-5 gives the full variable domain: DSGVTQTPKHLITATGQRVTLRCSPRSGDLSVYWYQQSLDQGLQFLIQYYNGEERAKGNILERFSAQQFPDLHSELNLSSLELGDSALYFCASSPSASGSNQPQHFGDGTRLSIL.

The rearrangement links TRBV7-2 to TRBJ2-5, with 8 positions matching TRBD2. The CDR3 is made up of 13 amino acids. Germline values: CDR1 SGHTA, CDR2 FQGNSA. The J segment lost 5 bases and the V segment lost 5 bases, leaving 4 bases of the junction unmatched. The CDR3 reads CASSPSGSETQYF. The CDR3 DNA reads as TGTGCCAGCAGCCCCAGCGGGAGCGAGACCCAGTACTTC.

CDR3 DNA: TGTGCCAGTTTCTCGACTAGCGGGAGGGGGGAGACCCAGTACTTC. It is translated as CASFSTSGRGETQYF. The chain recombines TRBV2 with TRBJ2-5, with 14 bases fitting TRBD2. CDR3 size: 15 residues. In germline, CDR1 is SNHLY, CDR2 FYNNEI. V lost 9 bases, J lost 5 bases, and 8 bases stayed unmatched.